One and the same sample provided the 9 T cell receptor beta chains below, sequenced in a study of memory CD4+ T cells and cytomegalovirus serostatus. The sort gate was single viable CD3+CD4+CD8-CD45RO+ cells for memory CD4+ T cells. Data came from immunoSEQ multiplex PCR; TCRdb stores just in-frame clones and leaves some out. The sample holds approximately 74,000 clones; more than 75% are singletons and the top ten take about 4.8%. Sample: memory CD4+ T cells from blood. These receptor sequences come from an adult in good health and CMV-seropositive.

The chain uses TRBV5-1 and TRBJ2-1, with D unresolved. Germline values: CDR1 SGHRS, CDR2 YFSETQ. The V end was cut by 4 bases, the J end by 3 bases, with 14 bases between. This CDR3 region has 15 residues. The CDR3 region has the DNA TGCGCCAGCAGCCCCCGGGTGGGAAACTACAATGAGCAGTTCTTC. This codes for CASSPRVGNYNEQFF.

This clone has more than one count but fewer than ten. The chain uses TRBV11-2 and TRBJ1-4, with TRBD1 as a possible D gene (5 bases). V lost 2 bases and J 5 bases, leaving 15 bases between the germline ends. The CDR3 has 16 amino acids. Germline assignment: CDR1 SGHAT and CDR2 FQNNGV. CDR3 bases: TGTGCCAGCAGCTTATTAGAGGGGTCGTGGAATGAAAAACTGTTTTTT. Its protein product is CASSLLEGSWNEKLFF.

V gene TRBV5-4 combines with J gene TRBJ1-1; D is unresolved. This CDR3 has 17 residues. The V end was cut by 2 bases, the J end by 0 bases, with 17 bases between. The V gene's germline CDR1 is SGHNT and CDR2 YYREEE (reference sequence). This CDR3 reads CASSFPREEPLNTEAFF. The CDR3 nucleotides are TGTGCCAGCAGCTTCCCCCGGGAGGAGCCTTTGAACACTGAAGCTTTCTTT.

In this sample, this clone turned up once. The chain couples TRBV5-6 to TRBJ2-7; TRBD1 aligns across 10 bases. The CDR3 extends over 16 amino acids. Germline V gene sequence: CDR1 SGHDT, CDR2 YYEEEE. After removal of 5 bases from V and 0 bases from J, the junction contained 8 bases not matched to a gene. The CDR3, as DNA: TGTGCCAGCAGTCGGACAGGGGGAGATAACTCCTACGAGCAGTACTTC. This translates into CASSRTGGDNSYEQYF.

The chain couples TRBV30 to TRBJ1-2, with TRBD1 matching 9 bases. The V gene's germline CDR1 is GTSNPN and CDR2 SVGIG (reference sequence). The CDR3 totals 12 residues. The V gene end was trimmed by 5 bases and the J gene end by 8 bases; junction bases not matched to a gene: 6. Written as DNA, the CDR3 is TGTGCCTGGCTCGGACAGGGGTACGGCTACACCTTC. Protein: CAWLGQGYGYTF.

The chain carries TRBV5-1 and TRBJ2-7, with D perhaps assigned TRBD1 or TRBD2 (5 bases each). The germline V gene has CDR1 SGHRS and CDR2 YFSETQ. There are 15 residues in the CDR3. The ends were cut back, 2 bases at V and 6 bases at J, with 18 bases in the middle. The CDR3 DNA is TGCGCCAGCAGCTTAAAGGCAGGGAGCCTAGGCGAGCAGTACTTC. This codes for CASSLKAGSLGEQYF.

The chain links TRBV5-1 to TRBJ2-7; 15 nucleotides match TRBD2. The CDR3 sequence is 14 residues long. The V segment lost 4 bases and the J segment 7 bases; nucleotides outside the gene matches: 3. Germline V gene sequence: CDR1 SGHRS, CDR2 YFSETQ. The chain's CDR3 is CASSTGLAGGEQYF. CDR3 DNA sequence: TGCGCCAGCAGCACGGGACTAGCGGGAGGTGAGCAGTACTTC.

The table lists this clone with a few counts. This chain connects TRBV4-1 to TRBJ2-5; D possibly corresponds to TRBD1 (6 bases). This CDR3 is built from 17 residues. The V gene lost 0 bases and the J gene lost 5 bases, with 19 bases spanning the gap. CDR1 and CDR2 (germline): MGHRA, YSYEKL. The CDR3 protein is CASSQEGGLLGGETQYF. CDR3 sequence (DNA): TGCGCCAGCAGCCAAGAAGGGGGTCTCCTCGGTGGGGAGACCCAGTACTTC.

This chain connects TRBV25-1 to TRBJ1-4, with D perhaps matching TRBD1 (6 bases). Germline loops: CDR1 MGHDK, CDR2 SYGVNS. V lost 2 bases and J 8 bases, leaving 12 bases between the germline ends. CDR3 length equals 14 residues. CDR3 nucleotide sequence: TGTGCCAGCAGTGAAGGAACAGGGAAGGAAAAACTGTTTTTT. Translating gives CASSEGTGKEKLFF.